This T cell receptor (beta chain) was recorded in a study of radiation and T cells in renal cell carcinoma. Findings and limits, study-wide: Sampling covered only approximately 1 g of each tumor. Irradiated tumors held more dominant CDR3 motifs than control tumors. Compared with controls, irradiated tumors showed greater TCR clonality. In blood, top tumor clones expanded by 2 weeks, shrinking by 4.

There are 17 residues in the CDR3. The germline CDR1 and CDR2 sequences are PRHDT and FYEKMQ (reference sequence). Trimming took 3 bases from V and 5 from J; bases not matched to a gene: 11. This table comes from immunoSEQ multiplex PCR, and its TCRdb copy is limited to in-frame clones, with some not included. The sample has tens of thousands of clones, 40% to 55% seen once. Described treatment: 15 Gy SBRT to primary tumor, nephrectomy 4 weeks later. This clone was observed at least ten times. Its antigen is undetermined. This rearrangement joins TRBV13 to TRBJ2-1; TRBD2 agrees at 9 bases. Sequenced here: tumor tissue, sampled from a patient whose treatment included radiotherapy and nephrectomy. The sequence was collected from a woman aged 50 to 60 with renal cell carcinoma. The CDR3 sequence: CASSFTRTSAENNEQFF. The DNA of the CDR3 is TGTGCCAGCAGCTTCACCCGGACTAGCGCCGAGAACAATGAGCAGTTCTTC.